This T cell receptor beta chain was recovered during a study of radiotherapy plus CTLA-4 blockade in lung cancer. The CDR3 has 16 amino acids. The germline CDR1 and CDR2 sequences are MDHEN and SYDVKM. Trimming cost V 3 bases and J 7 bases, with 19 bases left between them. The repertoire was sequenced with immunoSEQ multiplex PCR; TCRdb's copy has only in-frame clones and lacks some. Among about 85,000 clones listed, 70% to 90% were seen once. The rearrangement joins TRBV28 to TRBJ2-1, with D maybe TRBD1 (6 bases). This sequence originates from a human donor with non-small cell lung cancer who had a partial response to radiotherapy plus ipilimumab. Material: peripheral blood, obtained from a patient treated with radiotherapy plus ipilimumab. The CDR3 DNA reads TGTGCCAGCAGTTTTCCCGGACAGTTGGCCGGAAATGAGCAGTTCTTC. Translating gives CASSFPGQLAGNEQFF.